A single sample is the source of the 2 T cell receptor beta chains below, sequenced in a study of cytomegalovirus exposure and HLA in healthy donors. Both 60 Vbeta primers and 13 Jbeta primers went into the PCR. TCRdb's table, derived via immunoSEQ multiplex PCR, lists solely in-frame clones and lacks some. The table records about 85,000 clones, roughly 80% of them present only once. The specimen sequenced was PBMCs. The receptors here all came from a man aged 45-65 years in good health and CMV-seropositive.

V is TRBV5-1 and J is TRBJ2-7; TRBD1 matches 9 bases. Germline V gene lookup returns CDR1 SGHRS and CDR2 YFSETQ. CDR3 length equals 14 residues. After removal of 4 bases from V and 2 bases from J, the junction contained 4 bases not matched to a gene. This CDR3 is CASSHRTGAYEQYF. The CDR3, as DNA: TGCGCCAGCAGCCATCGGACAGGGGCCTACGAGCAGTACTTC.

This clone was observed a few times. The chain couples TRBV5-1 to TRBJ1-1; TRBD1 is a possible D gene (6 bases). Germline CDR1 and CDR2: SGHRS and YFSETQ. The CDR3 contains 14 residues. Trimming removed 2 bases from V and 1 base from J, with 9 bases in between. Here the CDR3 reads CASSFWGRNTEAFF. The DNA for the CDR3 is TGCGCCAGCAGCTTTTGGGGGCGGAACACTGAAGCTTTCTTT.